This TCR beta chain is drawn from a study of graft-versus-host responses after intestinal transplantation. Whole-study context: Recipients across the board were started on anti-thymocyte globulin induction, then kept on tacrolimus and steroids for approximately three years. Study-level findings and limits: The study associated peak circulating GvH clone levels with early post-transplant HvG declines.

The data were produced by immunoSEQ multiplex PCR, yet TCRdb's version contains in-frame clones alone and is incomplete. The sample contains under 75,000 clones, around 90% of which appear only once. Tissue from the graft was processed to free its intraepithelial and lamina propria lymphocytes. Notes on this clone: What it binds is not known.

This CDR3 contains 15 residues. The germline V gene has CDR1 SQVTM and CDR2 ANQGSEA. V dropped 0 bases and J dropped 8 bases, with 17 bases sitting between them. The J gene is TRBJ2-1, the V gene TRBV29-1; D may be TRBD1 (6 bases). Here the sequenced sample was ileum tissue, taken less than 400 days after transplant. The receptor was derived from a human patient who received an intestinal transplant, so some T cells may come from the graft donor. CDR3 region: CSVEEWGTSGDEQFF. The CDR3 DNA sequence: TGCAGCGTTGAAGAGTGGGGGACCTCAGGGGATGAGCAGTTCTTC.